These 21 T cell receptor beta chains share one sample of origin, sequenced in a study of OX40 agonist ivuxolimab in advanced cancers. Clones were read by immunoSEQ multiplex PCR, and TCRdb kept only the in-frame ones, dropping some. The table lists 60,000 to 90,000 clones, around 83% of them singletons. The source material was CD4+ or CD8+ T cells sorted from blood, sampled in a trial of the OX40 agonist ivuxolimab. The source of these receptors is an adult with an advanced solid tumor such as melanoma, head and neck, liver or kidney cancer.

The chain carries TRBV10-3 and TRBJ1-1; 8 bases fit TRBD1. Germline lookup yields CDR1 ENHRY and CDR2 SYGVKD. Trimming at V came to 6 bases and at J to 1 base, leaving 1 base not matched to a gene. This CDR3 region has 13 residues. CDR3 sequence reads: CAISGTGNTEAFF. The CDR3 DNA sequence: TGTGCCATCAGCGGGACAGGGAACACTGAAGCTTTCTTT.

This clone came up a few times. The CDR3 reads CASSPLDRGSNQPQHF. DNA of the CDR3: TGTGCCAGTAGTCCATTGGACAGGGGATCCAATCAGCCCCAGCATTTT. The V and J genes are TRBV19 and TRBJ1-5; 9 bases map to TRBD1. The CDR3 covers 16 residues. Germline CDR1 and CDR2: LNHDA and SQIVND (reference sequence). Trimming took 5 bases from V and 3 from J; bases not matched to a gene: 8.

The chain couples TRBV5-1 to TRBJ2-7; D remains ambiguous. CDR1 and CDR2 from the germline V gene are SGHRS and YFSETQ. The CDR3 consists of 14 residues. The V gene lost 0 bases and the J gene lost 0 bases, with 7 bases spanning the gap. CDR3 amino acids: CASSLVPLSYEQYF. The CDR3 nucleotides are TGCGCCAGCAGCTTGGTTCCCCTCTCCTACGAGCAGTACTTC.

Only one count was recorded for this clone. The chain combines TRBV7-9 with TRBJ1-1; TRBD1 matches 7 bases. Trimming took 5 bases from V and 12 from J; bases not matched to a gene: 21. This CDR3 spans 16 amino acids. The germline gives CDR1 SEHNR, CDR2 FQNEAQ (reference sequence). CDR3 DNA sequence: TGTGCCAGCAGCGTATCAGGAGGGGGCTGGGCTCCCCTAACTTTCTTT. Amino acids: CASSVSGGGWAPLTFF.

The chain links TRBV6-5 to TRBJ2-7; D perhaps matches TRBD1 (6 bases). V was clipped by 6 bases and J by 0 bases, with 12 bases between them. CDR3 size: 14 residues. Per the germline V gene, CDR1 is MNHEY and CDR2 is SVGAGI. The DNA of the CDR3 is TGTGCCAGCAGGCCCCGGGACACCTCCTACGAGCAGTACTTC. It specifies CASRPRDTSYEQYF.

The sample holds a few counts of this clone. The chain has TRBV7-2 and TRBJ2-7; the match to TRBD1 covers 10 bases. V lost 6 bases to trimming and J lost 10 bases; unmatched junction nucleotides: 6. This CDR3 comprises 12 residues. Per germline, CDR1 SGHTA and CDR2 FQGNSA. The CDR3 coding sequence is TGTGCCAGCAGGGAGGGACAGGGGCCCCAGTACTTC. This encodes CASREGQGPQYF.

In its sample, this clone was seen many times. This chain connects TRBV2 to TRBJ2-7; no firm D call. Germline CDR1 is SNHLY and CDR2 is FYNNEI. V was clipped by 8 bases and J by 6 bases, with 17 bases between them. The CDR3 is made up of 13 amino acids. For the CDR3, the DNA is TGTGCCAGCGGACCCCCAGCTTTACGCGAGCAGTACTTC. Amino acid sequence: CASGPPALREQYF.

The chain employs TRBV7-9 and TRBJ2-7; D is perhaps TRBD1 (5 bases). The CDR3 contains 13 residues. Trimming left V 0 bases short and J 2 bases short, with 5 bases between. Per germline, CDR1 SEHNR and CDR2 FQNEAQ (reference sequence). CDR3 sequence reads: CASSLAGAYEQYF. The CDR3 DNA reads TGTGCCAGCAGCTTAGCAGGGGCCTACGAGCAGTACTTC.

This clone was detected once. V gene TRBV15 combines with J gene TRBJ2-1, with TRBD1 identical over 12 bases. The CDR3 totals 15 residues. Trimming at V came to 5 bases and at J to 6 bases, leaving 5 bases not matched to a gene. CDR1 and CDR2 from the germline V gene are LNHNV and YYDKDF (reference sequence). The CDR3 region is CATSERDRGLNEQFF. In nucleotides, the CDR3 is TGTGCCACCAGCGAACGGGACAGGGGGCTCAATGAGCAGTTCTTC.

This chain uses TRBV5-4 with TRBJ1-2, with 7 bases identical to TRBD1. The J segment lost 4 bases and the V segment lost 0 bases, leaving 3 bases of the junction unmatched. CDR1 is SGHNT, CDR2 YYREEE, per germline (reference sequence). CDR3 length: 14 amino acids. CDR3 nucleotides: TGTGCCAGCAGCTTGGCGGGACAGATCTATGGCTACACCTTC. Amino acid sequence: CASSLAGQIYGYTF.

The V gene is TRBV2, the J gene TRBJ2-1, with 14 bases matching TRBD2. V was clipped by 8 bases and J by 7 bases; unmatched bases: 10. Germline loops: CDR1 SNHLY, CDR2 FYNNEI. The CDR3 contains 16 residues. The CDR3 loop is CASLTSGGATRNEQFF. CDR3 sequence (DNA): TGTGCCAGCCTGACTAGCGGGGGGGCCACCCGAAATGAGCAGTTCTTC.

CDR3 in DNA: TGTGCCAGCAGCTTCTCGGACAGGGGGCAGGTCGAGCAGTACTTC. Protein: CASSFSDRGQVEQYF. This chain uses TRBV7-6 with TRBJ2-7; 11 nucleotides line up with TRBD1. The germline V gene has CDR1 SGHVS and CDR2 FNYEAQ. This CDR3 comprises 15 residues. V lost 3 bases, J lost 6 bases, and 7 bases stayed unmatched.

The chain links TRBV7-8 to TRBJ1-1, with 7 bases matching TRBD1. V trimming: 5 bases; J trimming: 6 bases; junction bases outside the gene matches: 15. The CDR3 is made up of 16 amino acids. The germline V gene has CDR1 SGHVS and CDR2 FQNEAQ. CDR3 in amino acids: CASSPADRARKAEAFF. In DNA form, the CDR3 reads TGTGCCAGCAGCCCCGCCGACAGGGCGAGAAAGGCTGAAGCTTTCTTT.

The rearrangement links TRBV28 to TRBJ2-5, with TRBD2 as a possible D gene (5 bases). V was clipped by 5 bases and J by 2 bases, with 21 bases between them. This CDR3 has 17 amino acids. Germline V CDR1 and CDR2: MDHEN, SYDVKM. As DNA, the CDR3 is TGTGCCAGCAGTACCACTAGTCGAGGCGTTTCGCAAGAGACCCAGTACTTC. Protein: CASSTTSRGVSQETQYF.

The gene calls are TRBV27 and TRBJ1-2, with D possibly matching TRBD1 (6 bases). V lost 3 bases and J lost 8, with 16 bases in between. The germline V gene encodes CDR1 MNHEY and CDR2 SMNVEV (reference sequence). The CDR3 is 14 residues long. In nucleotides, the CDR3 is TGTGCCAGCAGTTTTAGGGCGGGGGGCGCGGGCTACACCTTC. Residues: CASSFRAGGAGYTF.

This chain joins TRBV23-1 and TRBJ2-7; tentative D call: TRBD1 (7 bases). TRBV23-1 is an ORF for which the function is uncertain. The CDR3 extends over 14 amino acids. Trimming cost V 11 bases and J 7 bases, with 24 bases left between them. DNA of the CDR3: TGCGCCCCCATCGGAGGGACAGAGGCGGGGGAGCAGTACTTC. It encodes CAPIGGTEAGEQYF.

As DNA, the CDR3 is TGTGCCAGCAGCTTAGCGTTTTCGATCCGCCGAGGCACCGGGGAGCTGTTTTTT. It codes for CASSLAFSIRRGTGELFF. The chain links TRBV7-2 to TRBJ2-2; D remains unclear. The CDR3 loop spans 18 amino acids. In germline, CDR1 is SGHTA, CDR2 FQGNSA. Deletions cut 0 bases from V and 4 bases from J, with 18 bases between.

The chain couples TRBV7-6 to TRBJ2-2; perhaps TRBD1 as D (5 bases). Germline CDR1 reads SGHVS; CDR2 reads FNYEAQ. The CDR3 has 16 amino acids. Trimming removed 5 bases at V and 0 bases at J, with 13 bases between. CDR3: CASSEQAYANTGELFF. The CDR3 DNA reads TGTGCCAGCAGCGAACAGGCTTACGCGAACACCGGGGAGCTGTTTTTT.

The gene calls are TRBV30 and TRBJ2-5; 8 bases match TRBD2. The CDR3 has 13 residues. Germline V gene data show CDR1 as GTSNPN and CDR2 as SVGIG (reference sequence). The CDR3 loop is CAQRTSKAGTQYF. CDR3 DNA sequence: TGTGCTCAGAGGACTAGCAAAGCAGGGACCCAGTACTTC.

The chain uses TRBV30 and TRBJ1-1; 7 nucleotides line up with TRBD1. Germline loops: CDR1 GTSNPN, CDR2 SVGIG (reference sequence). V shed 5 bases, J shed 10 bases, and the junction held 10 bases outside the gene matches. This CDR3 spans 12 amino acids. The CDR3 region is CAWGRDSIGAFF. The CDR3 DNA reads as TGTGCCTGGGGACGGGACAGCATAGGAGCTTTCTTT.

V and J are TRBV7-8 and TRBJ1-1, with D possibly matching TRBD1 (6 bases). V was clipped by 1 base and J by 3 bases, with 6 bases between them. Germline CDR1 reads SGHVS; CDR2 reads FQNEAQ. This CDR3 has 13 residues. This CDR3 is CASSLEGDTEAFF. The DNA for the CDR3 is TGTGCCAGCAGCTTAGAGGGGGACACTGAAGCTTTCTTT.